These 24 T cell receptor beta chains share one sample of origin, sequenced in a study of radiotherapy plus CTLA-4 blockade in lung cancer. TCRdb's table, derived via immunoSEQ multiplex PCR, lists solely in-frame clones and lacks some. Among nearly 95,000 clones, around 83% were seen once, and the ten largest hold roughly 23%. The starting material was peripheral blood, obtained from a patient treated with radiotherapy plus ipilimumab. The receptors originated from a human donor with non-small cell lung cancer that progressed on radiotherapy plus ipilimumab.

The rearrangement uses TRBV18 and TRBJ2-3; 7 bases fit TRBD2. The CDR3 has 19 residues. Per germline, CDR1 KGHSH and CDR2 LQKENI. After removal of 3 bases from V and 2 bases from J, the junction contained 17 bases not matched to a gene. The CDR3 DNA follows: TGTGCCAGCTCACCGACGGATGGCGGGAGTGGATCCTACACAGATACGCAGTATTTT. Translated: CASSPTDGGSGSYTDTQYF.

The J gene is TRBJ2-7, the V gene TRBV6-5; a possible D gene is TRBD1 (5 bases). The V and J ends lost 1 base and 1 base respectively, with 8 bases between them. The CDR3 runs to 14 residues. Germline lookup yields CDR1 MNHEY and CDR2 SVGAGI. CDR3 in amino acids: CASSYLRGSYEQYF. Here the CDR3 DNA reads TGTGCCAGCAGTTACTTAAGGGGTTCCTACGAGCAGTACTTC.

This clone has a single count. The chain links TRBV19 to TRBJ2-1, with D possibly TRBD2 on 6 matching bases. This CDR3 contains 16 residues. Trimming removed 6 bases at V and 4 bases at J, with 19 bases between. CDR1 is LNHDA, CDR2 SQIVND, per germline (reference sequence). The CDR3 DNA sequence: TGTGCCAGTAGCCCTAGAGGAGGGCCGATTTACAATGAGCAGTTCTTC. Amino acids: CASSPRGGPIYNEQFF.

The J gene is TRBJ1-5, the V gene TRBV5-6; TRBD1 matches at 7 bases. This CDR3 comprises 17 residues. Germline V gene sequence: CDR1 SGHDT, CDR2 YYEEEE. Losses at the gene ends were 0 bases for V and 3 bases for J; bases not matched to a gene: 9. Written as DNA, the CDR3 is TGTGCCAGCAGCTTGGCCCGGCAGGGGGTCTACAATCAGCCCCAGCATTTT. Protein sequence: CASSLARQGVYNQPQHF.

The chain employs TRBV9 and TRBJ2-3; possible D gene TRBD2, 5 bases. The ends were cut back, 1 base at V and 2 bases at J, with 8 bases in the middle. The CDR3 has 14 amino acids. Germline V CDR1 and CDR2: SGDLS, YYNGEE. The CDR3 is CASSVLGNTDTQYF. Written as DNA, the CDR3 is TGTGCCAGCAGCGTACTCGGGAACACAGATACGCAGTATTTT.

This clone is a singleton in its sample. V usage is TRBV7-8 and J usage is TRBJ2-7, with a possible D match to TRBD2 (6 bases). This CDR3 comprises 16 residues. Trimming cost V 4 bases and J 2 bases, with 18 bases left between them. Looked up from germline, CDR1 is SGHVS and CDR2 is FQNEAQ. CDR3 in DNA: TGTGCCAGCAGCTCCCCTCTAGGGAGGACCCCCTACGAGCAGTACGTC. Encoded protein: CASSSPLGRTPYEQYV.

This clone was seen a handful of times. The genes are TRBV29-1 and TRBJ2-2; no clear D. CDR3 length: 12 residues. Trimming left V 6 bases short and J 0 bases short, with 5 bases between. Germline V CDR1 and CDR2: SQVTM, ANQGSEA. CDR3 region: CSVNANTGELFF. CDR3 coding DNA: TGCAGCGTAAACGCGAACACCGGGGAGCTGTTTTTT.

This clone was detected once. The genes are TRBV6-1 and TRBJ1-1, with 7 bases matching TRBD1. With V trimmed by 5 bases and J by 1 base, 4 bases remained unmatched. CDR3 length: 14 residues. The germline V gene has CDR1 MNHNS and CDR2 SASEGT. CDR3 amino acids: CASSPNRGNTEAFF. The DNA for the CDR3 is TGTGCCAGCAGTCCTAACAGGGGGAACACTGAAGCTTTCTTT.

This chain uses TRBV27 with TRBJ1-2; TRBD1 matches 10 bases. Germline V gene lookup returns CDR1 MNHEY and CDR2 SMNVEV (reference sequence). J gave up 7 bases and V 2 bases, and 7 bases lay outside the gene matches. The CDR3 runs to 15 residues. CDR3 in amino acids: CASSLMGDRGSGYTF. In DNA form, the CDR3 reads TGTGCCAGCAGTTTAATGGGGGACAGGGGTAGTGGCTACACCTTC.

V and J are TRBV9 and TRBJ2-1; D is ambiguous. This CDR3 spans 16 amino acids. The germline CDR1 and CDR2 sequences are SGDLS and YYNGEE. V lost 4 bases to trimming and J lost 5 bases, with 19 bases between them. CDR3 protein: CASSSRLTQQHNEQFF. In DNA, the CDR3 is TGTGCCAGCAGCTCCCGATTGACCCAACAACACAATGAGCAGTTCTTC.

The chain has TRBV6-1 and TRBJ1-1, with TRBD1 as a possible D gene (6 bases). Germline V gene lookup returns CDR1 MNHNS and CDR2 SASEGT. V was cut by 7 bases and J by 7 bases, with 13 bases left in between. This CDR3 spans 12 amino acids. CDR3 nucleotide sequence: TGTGCCAGCATCGCCGGGGGCGGTGAAGCTTTCTTT. It specifies CASIAGGGEAFF.

J is TRBJ1-4 and V is TRBV4-1; possibly TRBD1 for D (6 bases). CDR3 size: 16 residues. Germline CDR1 is MGHRA and CDR2 is YSYEKL. V lost 4 bases to trimming and J lost 2 bases, with 14 bases between them. The CDR3 sequence is CASSPGVERTNEKLFF. DNA of the CDR3: TGCGCCAGCAGCCCAGGGGTAGAGAGGACTAATGAAAAACTGTTTTTT.

The chain employs TRBV30 and TRBJ1-2; the match to TRBD1 covers 7 bases. The germline CDR1 and CDR2 sequences are GTSNPN and SVGIG (reference sequence). The CDR3 length is 13 residues. V shed 2 bases and J 6 bases; nucleotides not matched to a gene: 6. The CDR3 is CAWSLEGAHGYTF. In DNA, the CDR3 is TGTGCCTGGAGTTTGGAGGGGGCCCATGGCTACACCTTC.

This chain uses TRBV7-9 with TRBJ2-3, with D unresolved. CDR3 length equals 14 residues. The V end was cut by 0 bases, the J end by 2 bases, with 6 bases between. Looked up from germline, CDR1 is SEHNR and CDR2 is FQNEAQ (reference sequence). The CDR3 reads CASSLAGHTDTQYF. The CDR3, as DNA: TGTGCCAGCAGCTTAGCTGGCCACACAGATACGCAGTATTTT.

This clone was seen a handful of times. The chain recombines TRBV5-1 with TRBJ1-4; D unresolved. This CDR3 contains 13 residues. Germline CDR1 reads SGHRS; CDR2 reads YFSETQ. Between the trimmed V and J ends, which lost 2 bases and 8 bases, there was a span of 10 bases. CDR3 sequence: CASSLNNGEKLFF. The CDR3 DNA reads TGCGCCAGCAGCTTAAACAACGGGGAAAAACTGTTTTTT.

This rearrangement joins TRBV27 to TRBJ2-3, with 10 positions matching TRBD2. The CDR3 runs to 13 residues. Trimming cost V 6 bases and J 5 bases; bases outside gene matches: 2. Germline V gene lookup returns CDR1 MNHEY and CDR2 SMNVEV (reference sequence). This chain's CDR3 is CASSRTSGDTQYF. CDR3 DNA: TGTGCCAGCAGCCGGACTAGCGGAGATACGCAGTATTTT.

The chain recombines TRBV29-1 with TRBJ2-2; 7 nucleotides agree with TRBD1. After removal of 3 bases from V and 6 bases from J, the junction contained 4 bases not matched to a gene. CDR3 length: 13 residues. Germline V gene sequence: CDR1 SQVTM, CDR2 ANQGSEA. CDR3 in DNA: TGCAGCGTTGACAGGGGGAATGCCGGGGAGCTGTTTTTT. Its translation is CSVDRGNAGELFF.

V gene TRBV5-6 combines with J gene TRBJ2-5; D perhaps matches TRBD2 (6 bases). The CDR3 loop spans 14 amino acids. Germline CDR1 reads SGHDT; CDR2 reads YYEEEE. V was pared by 10 bases and J by 4 bases, with 20 bases between. As DNA, the CDR3 is TGTGCCGCGGGGAGTTCTCCTTGGCGAGAGACCCAGTACTTC. Translated, it gives CAAGSSPWRETQYF.

This clone occurred once. This chain joins TRBV30 and TRBJ1-3; possible D gene TRBD1, 5 bases. The V gene's germline CDR1 is GTSNPN and CDR2 SVGIG (reference sequence). The CDR3 contains 14 residues. Trimming shortened V by 1 base and J by 4 bases, and 11 bases separated the two germline ends. The CDR3 here is CAWSGGTRGNTIYF. In nucleotides, the CDR3 is TGTGCCTGGAGTGGCGGGACGCGGGGAAACACCATATATTTT.

The V and J genes are TRBV18 and TRBJ2-7, with a tentative D call TRBD1 (5 bases). V was cut by 2 bases and J by 0 bases, with 11 bases left in between. Looked up from germline, CDR1 is KGHSH and CDR2 is LQKENI. The CDR3 extends over 15 amino acids. CDR3 region: CASSPTGPDSYEQYV. The CDR3 DNA reads TGTGCCAGCTCACCAACAGGCCCTGACTCCTACGAGCAGTACGTC.

The V and J genes are TRBV10-1 and TRBJ2-3; D is tentatively TRBD1 or TRBD2 (6 bases each). CDR1 is WNHNN, CDR2 SYGVQD, per germline (reference sequence). Trimming shortened V by 8 bases and J by 3 bases, and 33 bases separated the two germline ends. The CDR3 runs 20 residues. This CDR3 reads CASHTSLPPRGRQPTDTQYF. CDR3 bases: TGCGCCAGCCACACCTCGCTACCCCCCCGGGGGCGTCAGCCAACAGATACGCAGTATTTT.

A few counts support this clone. The CDR3 DNA sequence: TGTGCCAGCAGCGGAGCGGGGGGAAAGGACAATGAGCAGTTCTTC. Amino acids: CASSGAGGKDNEQFF. This chain links TRBV7-3 with TRBJ2-1; 9 positions agree with TRBD2. The CDR3 covers 15 residues. Germline V gives CDR1 SGHTA, CDR2 FQGTGA. Losses at the gene ends were 5 bases for V and 5 bases for J; bases not matched to a gene: 7.

This clone has just a few counts. J is TRBJ2-7 and V is TRBV9; possible D gene TRBD1, 5 bases. The germline V gene has CDR1 SGDLS and CDR2 YYNGEE. V dropped 0 bases and J dropped 6 bases, with 13 bases sitting between them. The CDR3 is made up of 14 amino acids. Here the CDR3 reads CASSVEGQGSEQYF. DNA of the CDR3: TGTGCCAGCAGCGTAGAGGGCCAGGGAAGCGAGCAGTACTTC.

CDR3 nucleotide sequence: TGTGCCAGCTCACCAGGGGATTTGCGCGGGGATGGCTACACCTTC. It specifies CASSPGDLRGDGYTF. The chain joins TRBV18 to TRBJ1-2, with unresolved D. This CDR3 is built from 15 residues. Trimming removed 2 bases from V and 6 bases from J, with 16 bases in between. CDR1 KGHSH and CDR2 LQKENI come from the germline V gene. Combining the CDR3 with reference TRBV18 and TRBJ1-2 gives the whole variable domain NAGVMQNPRHLVRRRGQEARLRCSPMKGHSHVYWYRQLPEEGLKFMVYLQKENIIDESGMPKERFSAEFPKEGPSILRIQQVVRGDSAAYFCASSPGDLRGDGYTFGSGTRLTVV.